Listed below are T cell receptor beta chains from one sample, sequenced in a study of CD4 and CD8 cells across lung adenocarcinoma regions. TCRdb ran MiXCR on the PCR reads and lists one entry per CDR3 protein. Among approximately 25,000 distinct CDR3 sequences, around 56% were seen once, and the ten largest hold about half. Sequencing used CD8+ T cells from the center of a lung tumor. These TCRs come from a male donor with lung adenocarcinoma. The CD4 and CD8 labels of this study may be unreliable. Each CDR3 is given with its conserved first and last residue. Some rows have no size entry. The others give once, few or many, or a class for an expanded clone.

abundance	v_gene	j_gene	CDR3aa
few	TRBV6-1	TRBJ2-1	CASSANGLESFNEQFF
few	TRBV6-1	TRBJ2-4	CASSEAGTGDRETQYF
many	TRBV5-1	TRBJ2-7	CASSSGPWTRETYEQYF
many	TRBV6-1	TRBJ2-7	CASGLAITQDEQYF
-	TRBV27	-	CASAGRGGRAKETQYF
few	TRBV6-4	TRBJ1-5	CASSDILGQGRVRNQPQHF
many	TRBV20-1	TRBJ2-3	CSAKSGARGSDTQYF
-	TRBV3-1	TRBJ2-1	CASSRLAGSNEQFF
-	TRBV6-1	-	CASSEAGLGVGDTQYF
-	TRBV27	TRBJ2-1	CASSLGTNNEQFF
-	TRBV10-2	TRBJ2-4	CASSEPSGLAKDTQYF
once	TRBV10-1	TRBJ2-3	CGSTGIHATDIQYF
-	TRBV6-5	-	CASSYSVDLSYEQYF
-	TRBV5-1	-	CASSSRGRGAKNTQYF
-	TRBV6-5	TRBJ2-3	CASSYVASKETQYF
-	TRBV6-1	-	CASSELSMRSGETQYF
few	TRBV24-1	TRBJ2-1	CATSDLLSGYNEQFF
many	TRBV4-1	TRBJ2-3	CASSRGTTSTGTQYF
few	TRBV6-2/TRBV6-3	TRBJ2-1	CASIYGVEGYNEQFF
few	TRBV6-5	TRBJ1-6	CASKFGLIDNLSPLHF
medium-sized	TRBV7-6	TRBJ1-4	CASSLEVGANEKLFF
-	TRBV10-1	TRBJ2-5	CARGDGGRDPETQYF
many	TRBV7-2	TRBJ2-1	CASSSAGNNEQFF
many	TRBV12-3/TRBV12-4	TRBJ2-1	CASSLASGRANEQFF
-	TRBV27	TRBJ2-4	CASRGLWAKDTQYF
many	TRBV6-5	TRBJ2-1	CASSSREALNEQFF
-	TRBV6-1	TRBJ2-5	CAGSEGCRDQDTQYF
many	TRBV6-5	TRBJ2-2	CASSRLADNTGELFF
few	TRBV6-1	TRBJ1-5	CASEDRGLASNQPQHF
few	TRBV3-1	TRBJ2-2	CASSQAQGFGELFF
medium-sized	TRBV4-1	TRBJ2-5	CASSQPDRDTFQETQYF
-	TRBV5-1	TRBJ1-4	CASSLGRLEKLFF
many	TRBV3-1	TRBJ2-7	CASSQRGGGVTYEQYF
-	TRBV7-8	-	CASSLAFGQSYEQYF
-	TRBV7-9	TRBJ2-1	CASSATGGNEQFF
many	TRBV24-1	TRBJ2-4	CATSDSRRDSLNIQYF
-	TRBV6-1	TRBJ2-4	CASSDAGTWAKNIQYF
-	TRBV14	TRBJ2-1	CASSQFSGGYNEQFF
-	TRBV10-1	TRBJ2-3	CASSDGQGAADTQYF
once	TRBV10-1	TRBJ2-4	CASGAGGRGKNTQYF
-	TRBV3-1	TRBJ2-5	CASSRTSGSYQETQYF
-	TRBV10-2	TRBJ2-1	CASSAPGGANWDPYNEQFF
-	TRBV10-2	TRBJ2-5	CASSGWWDQNIQYF
many	TRBV7-2	TRBJ2-5	CASSWGGGPKTQYF
few	TRBV20-1	TRBJ2-3	CSAREGLTTDTQYF
-	TRBV6-1	TRBJ2-3	CAGRRARGPDTQYF
few	TRBV6-1	TRBJ2-2	CASSVRGGANTGELFF
-	TRBV6-1	TRBJ2-2	CASSGRADGTGEQFF
few	TRBV27	-	CASSRTGGSYEQYF
once	TRBV10-1	TRBJ2-4	CAITDMRAKDIQYF
medium-sized	TRBV27	-	CASSLSRRQGNMYEQYF
-	TRBV6-1	TRBJ2-1	CASRGQANNEQFF
-	TRBV6-1	-	CASRLLARSQDTQYF
few	TRBV20-1	TRBJ2-4	CSASGGGSGSAKNIQYF
-	TRBV6-1	TRBJ2-1	CAGGYGDRDRETQYF
-	TRBV6-1	TRBJ1-5	CASSEKTNQPQHF